The rows below give T cell receptor beta chains drawn from one sample of a study of blood T cells in healthy people across ages. From the 5' RACE reads, TCRdb called clonotypes with MiXCR, one entry per CDR3 protein. The sample carries some 1,800,000 distinct CDR3 sequences, more than 35% recorded once. Sequencing input: blood. The source of these receptors is a human donor in good health. The CDR3 runs from the conserved cysteine through the conserved F or W. The order of the fields is J gene, V gene, CDR3 length, clone size, D gene, CDR3 protein, CDR3 DNA. A D gene is named only where the DNA matches it firmly. Size tells how often a clone was seen (once, few, many) or the class of an expanded clone, and some rows leave it out.

TRBJ1-1 | TRBV4-3 | 14 | NA | TRBD1 | CASSQETRGDEAFF | TGCGCCAGCAGCCAAGAAACCAGGGGGGATGAAGCTTTCTTT
TRBJ2-7 | TRBV28 | 14 | NA | TRBD1 | CASRPGQGADEQYF | TGTGCCAGCAGACCGGGACAGGGGGCGGACGAGCAGTACTTC
TRBJ1-2 | TRBV27 | 15 | few | NA | CASSLSAGANYGYTF | TGTGCCAGCAGTTTATCGGCAGGAGCCAACTATGGCTACACCTTC
TRBJ1-2 | TRBV7-2 | 12 | NA | NA | CASSAEGSGYTF | TGTGCCAGCAGCGCCGAGGGAAGTGGCTACACCTTC
TRBJ1-1 | TRBV9 | 13 | NA | NA | CASSVITTAEAFF | TGTGCCAGCAGCGTGATAACGACTGCTGAAGCTTTCTTT
TRBJ1-6 | TRBV4-1 | 16 | NA | NA | CASSQEGIRGYSPLHF | TGCGCCAGCAGCCAAGAGGGCATAAGGGGATATTCACCCCTCCACTTT
TRBJ2-7 | TRBV11-1 | 13 | NA | NA | CASSGQNSYEQYF | TGTGCCAGTTCCGGGCAGAACTCCTACGAGCAGTACTTC
TRBJ2-1 | TRBV7-2 | 12 | NA | NA | CASSLAGLGEFF | TGTGCCAGCAGCTTAGCTGGTTTGGGCGAGTTCTTC
TRBJ2-5 | TRBV7-3 | 14 | NA | TRBD2 | CASSPNPGGETQYF | TGTGCCAGCAGCCCTAATCCGGGGGGGGAGACCCAGTACTTC
TRBJ2-7 | TRBV4-3 | 14 | NA | NA | CASSQGRQNYEQYF | TGCGCCAGCAGCCAAGGCCGACAGAACTACGAGCAGTACTTC
TRBJ2-1 | TRBV12-3/TRBV12-4 | 12 | few | TRBD2 | CALGRGSNEQFF | TGTGCCCTCGGGCGGGGGTCCAATGAGCAGTTCTTC
TRBJ2-3 | TRBV21-1 | 19 | NA | NA | CASSKGAGSGPPGTDTQYF | TGTGCCAGCAGCAAAGGAGCGGGGTCAGGCCCACCAGGGACAGATACGCAGTATTTT
TRBJ1-4 | TRBV7-2 | 13 | NA | NA | CASSLGSHEKLFF | TGTGCCAGCAGCTTAGGTTCGCATGAAAAACTGTTTTTT
TRBJ2-3 | TRBV11-1 | 15 | NA | TRBD2 | CASSRGGQPTGTQYF | TGTGCCAGCAGCCGGGGGGGGCAACCCACAGGTACGCAGTATTTT
TRBJ2-7 | TRBV7-9 | 15 | few | TRBD1 | CASSRGTGYGDEQYF | TGTGCCAGCAGCCGGGGGACAGGGTATGGCGACGAGCAGTACTTC
TRBJ1-3 | TRBV20-1 | 12 | NA | TRBD1 | CSADRGEDTIYF | TGCAGTGCCGACAGGGGTGAGGACACCATATATTTT
TRBJ2-7 | TRBV7-2 | 13 | many | TRBD2 | CASSFAGAYEQYF | TGTGCCAGCAGTTTTGCGGGAGCCTACGAGCAGTACTTC
TRBJ2-7 | TRBV12-3/TRBV12-4 | 14 | NA | NA | CASTEGGVAYKQYF | TGTGCCAGCACCGAAGGAGGGGTGGCCTACAAGCAGTACTTC
TRBJ1-5 | TRBV4-1 | 16 | NA | NA | CASSQDTSGGSQPQHF | TGCGCCAGCAGCCAAGACACGTCGGGGGGGAGTCAGCCCCAGCATTTT
TRBJ2-1 | TRBV24-1 | 16 | NA | NA | CATSDPSGGGYNEQFF | TGTGCCACCAGTGACCCCTCTGGGGGTGGCTACAATGAGCAGTTCTTC
TRBJ2-4 | TRBV5-1 | 15 | few | NA | CASSGGSLAKNTQYF | TGCGCCAGCAGCGGGGGCTCATTAGCCAAAAACACTCAGTACTTC
TRBJ2-7 | TRBV5-5 | 15 | few | TRBD1 | CASSLTGGPSYEQYF | TGTGCCAGCAGCTTAACAGGGGGTCCCTCCTACGAGCAGTACTTC